Listed below are T cell receptor beta chains from one sample, sequenced in a study of blood T cell repertoires in COVID-19. The repertoire was sequenced with immunoSEQ multiplex PCR; TCRdb's copy has only in-frame clones and lacks some. The sample consists of about 270,000 clones, 80% to 90% of them appearing once. Sequenced material: peripheral blood. Receptor source: a woman between 65 and 79 years old with acute or convalescent COVID-19. Each CDR3 is given with its conserved first and last residue. Fields, in order: CDR3 length, clone size, V gene, D gene, J gene, CDR3 DNA, CDR3 protein. D genes are given only for firm matches. Some rows have no size entry. The others give once, few or many, or a class for an expanded clone.

>11|-|TRBV3-1/TRBV3-2|-|TRBJ1-3
TGTGCCAGCAGCCCCGGGGACACCATATATTTT
CASSPGDTIYF
>14|-|TRBV6-5|-|TRBJ1-1
TGTGCCAGCCGTTCGGGGTCGGAGAACACTGAAGCTTTCTTT
CASRSGSENTEAFF
>14|-|TRBV6-5|TRBD2|TRBJ2-7
TGTGCCACCAGCTACAGGTCTAGCGGGGGGGAGCAGTACTTC
CATSYRSSGGEQYF
>14|-|TRBV6-5|-|TRBJ2-3
TGTGCCAGCAGGGTCTCTAGCGGCACAGATACGCAGTATTTT
CASRVSSGTDTQYF
>14|-|TRBV27|-|TRBJ1-1
TGTGCCAGCAGTCACAGGACGGGCGGAACTGAAGCTTTCTTT
CASSHRTGGTEAFF
>16|-|TRBV7-3|TRBD1|TRBJ2-2
TGTGCCAGCAGCTTCCCGGGACAGGGAAACACCGGGGAGCTGTTTTTT
CASSFPGQGNTGELFF
>15|-|TRBV6-1|-|TRBJ2-2
TGTGCCAGCAGTGAAGTAGGGGGGAACACCGGGGAGCTGTTTTTT
CASSEVGGNTGELFF
>12|-|TRBV6-5|-|TRBJ1-4
TGTGCCAGCGCGCCAACTAATGAAAAACTGTTTTTT
CASAPTNEKLFF
>15|-|TRBV5-1|-|TRBJ2-1
TGCGCCAGCAGCTTCACAACAAGCTCCTACAATGAGCAGTTCTTC
CASSFTTSSYNEQFF
>14|-|TRBV5-5|TRBD1|TRBJ1-1
TGTGCCAGCAGCTGGGGACAGGGGGGGACTGAAGCTTTCTTT
CASSWGQGGTEAFF
>15|-|TRBV14|-|TRBJ1-5
TGTGCCAGCAGCCAAGATATCTCAGGACTTCAGCCCCAGCATTTT
CASSQDISGLQPQHF
>17|-|TRBV5-1|TRBD2|TRBJ2-1
TGCGCCAGCAGAGATCGGCTAGCGGGGGGGCTTGGCAATGAGCAGTTCTTC
CASRDRLAGGLGNEQFF
>16|-|TRBV11-2|TRBD1|TRBJ1-4
TGTGCCAGCAGCTCCACGTCCAGGGGGACTAATGAAAAACTGTTTTTT
CASSSTSRGTNEKLFF
>14|once|TRBV5-1|-|TRBJ2-3
TGCGCCAGCAGCTTGGAAGGGGCTGAAGATACGCAGTATTTT
CASSLEGAEDTQYF
>16|-|TRBV4-1|TRBD2|TRBJ2-1
TGCGCCAGCAGCCAAGGGGGACTAGCGGTAGGGAATGAGCAGTTCTTC
CASSQGGLAVGNEQFF
>15|-|TRBV19|TRBD1|TRBJ2-3
TGTGCCAGTAGTGCCCGGGACAGCCTCACAGATACGCAGTATTTT
CASSARDSLTDTQYF
>15|-|TRBV7-8|TRBD1|TRBJ1-2
TGTGCCAGCAGCCGGAGCCCGGACAGGGGGTATGGCTACACCTTC
CASSRSPDRGYGYTF
>13|-|TRBV9|-|TRBJ1-1
TGTGCCAGCAGCGTAGAGGGAGAGGGTGAAGCTTTCTTT
CASSVEGEGEAFF